This TCR beta chain is drawn from a study of T-cell reconstitution after alpha-beta-depleted transplantation in children. Unique molecular identifiers featured in how the TCRbeta library was prepared. TCRdb recomputed calls from the PCR reads with MiXCR, one row per CDR3 protein. This table has approximately 640,000 distinct CDR3 sequences, 15% to 20% appearing once. This clonotype was found many times. Looked up from germline, CDR1 is SGHRS and CDR2 is YFSETQ. The CDR3 has 12 amino acids. Trimming took 0 bases from V and 6 from J, leaving 7 bases between them. The sequence derives from a human donor who donated a stem cell graft to a child with acute myeloid leukemia. The rearrangement uses TRBV5-1 and TRBJ2-7, with D perhaps TRBD2 (6 bases). The specimen comprised PBMCs from the stem cell graft donor, sampled from the stem cell graft. The CDR3 protein is CASSLEGGEQYF. Written as DNA, the CDR3 is TGCGCCAGCAGCTTGGAGGGAGGCGAGCAGTACTTC.